The source of this TCR beta chain is a study of cytomegalovirus exposure and HLA in healthy donors. Study background: Falling in the Caucasian-associated ancestry cluster were less than 85% of under 500 genotyped donors.

The CDR3 has 15 residues. CDR1 is MNHEY, CDR2 SVGAGI, per germline. Trimming pared 2 bases from V and 4 bases from J, leaving 14 bases between. General study points: Upon later analysis, TCR association rates were observed to vary by HLA locus, being highest for DRB1 and lowest for HLA-C. Across all donors, roughly uniform sequencing depth was an assumption of the presence/absence analyses.

PCR used 60 Vbeta primers and 13 Jbeta primers. Sequencing was performed with immunoSEQ multiplex PCR; in TCRdb, only in-frame clones are kept and a portion is missing. The sample lists approximately 170,000 clones, around three quarters occurring once. This clone appeared a few times. The antigen remains undetermined. The rearrangement links TRBV6-5 to TRBJ1-2; the D gene is possibly TRBD1 (5 bases). Input material: PBMCs. The TCR comes from a man aged 40-55 years in good health and CMV-seronegative. The CDR3 region is CASSYPTRQGYGYTF. The CDR3 nucleotides read TGTGCCAGCAGTTACCCGACGCGGCAGGGCTATGGCTACACCTTC.